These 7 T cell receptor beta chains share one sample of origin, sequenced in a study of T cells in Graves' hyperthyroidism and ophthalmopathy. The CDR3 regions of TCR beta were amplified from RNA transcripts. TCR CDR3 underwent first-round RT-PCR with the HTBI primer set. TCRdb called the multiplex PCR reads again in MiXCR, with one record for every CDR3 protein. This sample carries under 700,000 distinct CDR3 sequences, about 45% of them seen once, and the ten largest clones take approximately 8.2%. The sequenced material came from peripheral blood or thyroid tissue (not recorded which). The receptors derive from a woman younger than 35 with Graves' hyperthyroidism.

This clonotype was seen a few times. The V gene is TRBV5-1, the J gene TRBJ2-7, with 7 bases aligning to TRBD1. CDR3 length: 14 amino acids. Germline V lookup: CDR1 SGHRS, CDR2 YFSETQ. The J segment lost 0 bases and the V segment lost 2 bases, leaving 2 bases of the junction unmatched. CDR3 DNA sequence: TGCGCCAGCAGCTTTACAGGGGACTCCTACGAGCAGTACTTC. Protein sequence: CASSFTGDSYEQYF.

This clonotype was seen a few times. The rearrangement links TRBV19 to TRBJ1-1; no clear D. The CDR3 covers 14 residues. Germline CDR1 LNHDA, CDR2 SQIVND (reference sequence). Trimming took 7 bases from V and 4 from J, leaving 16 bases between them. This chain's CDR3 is CASKVRGGGTEAFF. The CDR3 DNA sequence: TGTGCCAGTAAGGTTCGGGGAGGAGGCACTGAAGCTTTCTTT. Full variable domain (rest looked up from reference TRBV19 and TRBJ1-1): DGGITQSPKYLFRKEGQNVTLSCEQNLNHDAMYWYRQDPGQGLRLIYYSQIVNDFQKGDIAEGYSVSREKKESFPLTVTSAQKNPTAFYLCASKVRGGGTEAFFGQGTRLTVV.

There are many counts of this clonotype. This chain's CDR3 is CAGRDRGGSVEAFF. CDR3 bases: TGTGCCGGCCGGGACAGGGGAGGGAGTGTTGAAGCTTTCTTT. This rearrangement joins TRBV2 to TRBJ1-1, with TRBD1 matching over 10 bases. Germline loops: CDR1 SNHLY, CDR2 FYNNEI. The J segment lost 7 bases and the V segment lost 11 bases, leaving 13 bases of the junction unmatched. The CDR3 is 14 amino acids.

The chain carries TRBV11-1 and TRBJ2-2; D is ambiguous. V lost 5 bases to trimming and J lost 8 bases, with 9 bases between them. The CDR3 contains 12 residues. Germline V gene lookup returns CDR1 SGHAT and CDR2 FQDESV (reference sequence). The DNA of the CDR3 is TGTGCCAGCAGCCCAGTCGGAGGGGAGCTGTTTTTT. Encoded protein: CASSPVGGELFF.

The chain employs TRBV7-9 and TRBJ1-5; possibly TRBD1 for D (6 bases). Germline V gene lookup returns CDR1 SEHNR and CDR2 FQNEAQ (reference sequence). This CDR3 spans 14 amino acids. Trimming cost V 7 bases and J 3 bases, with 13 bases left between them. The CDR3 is CASTEGGFNQPQHF. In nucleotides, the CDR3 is TGTGCCAGCACCGAAGGGGGGTTCAATCAGCCCCAGCATTTT.

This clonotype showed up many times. The CDR3 region is CASSLGHGYGYTF. CDR3 coding DNA: TGTGCCAGCAGCTTAGGCCACGGGTATGGCTACACCTTC. This sequence joins TRBV7-9 and TRBJ1-2; D gene unclear. The germline V gene encodes CDR1 SEHNR and CDR2 FQNEAQ (reference sequence). Trimming stripped 1 base from V and 5 bases from J, with 8 bases between. The CDR3 loop spans 13 amino acids.

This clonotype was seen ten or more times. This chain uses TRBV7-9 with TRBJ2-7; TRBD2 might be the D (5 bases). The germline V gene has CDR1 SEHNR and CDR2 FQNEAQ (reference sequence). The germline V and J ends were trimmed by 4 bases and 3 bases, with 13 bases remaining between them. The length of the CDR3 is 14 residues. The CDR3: CASSSSGLDYEQYF. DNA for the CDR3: TGTGCCAGCAGCTCGAGCGGTCTCGACTACGAGCAGTACTTC.